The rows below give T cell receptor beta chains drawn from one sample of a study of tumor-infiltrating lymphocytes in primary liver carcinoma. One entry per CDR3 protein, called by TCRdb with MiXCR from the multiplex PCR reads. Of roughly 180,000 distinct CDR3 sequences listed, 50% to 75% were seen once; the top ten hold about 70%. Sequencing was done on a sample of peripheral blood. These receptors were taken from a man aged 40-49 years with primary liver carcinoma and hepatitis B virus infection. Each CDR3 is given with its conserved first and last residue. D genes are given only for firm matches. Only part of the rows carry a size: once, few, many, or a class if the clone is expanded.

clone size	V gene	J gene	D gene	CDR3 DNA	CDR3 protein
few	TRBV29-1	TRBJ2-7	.	TGCAGCGTTGAAACTGTCTCCTACGAGCAGTACTTC	CSVETVSYEQYF
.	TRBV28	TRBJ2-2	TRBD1	TGTGCCAGCAGTTTTATAGGACAGGGGATTACAGCCGGGGAGCTGTTTTTT	CASSFIGQGITAGELFF
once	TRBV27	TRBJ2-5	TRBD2	TGTGCCAGCAGCCCTTACGGAGCGGGAGGGATGGAGACCCAGTACTTC	CASSPYGAGGMETQYF
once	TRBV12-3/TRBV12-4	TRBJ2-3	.	TGTGCCAGCAGTCCGGTAACTTACACCCACACAGATACGCAGTATTTT	CASSPVTYTHTDTQYF
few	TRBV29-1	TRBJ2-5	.	TGCAGCGTTGAAGAAAGGGAACTAGTTCGTCTCCAAGAGACCCAGTACTTC	CSVEERELVRLQETQYF
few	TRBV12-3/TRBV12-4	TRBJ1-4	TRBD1	TGTGCCAGCAGTCCCGGGACAGGGAGGCTGTTTTTT	CASSPGTGRLFF
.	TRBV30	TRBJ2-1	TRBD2	TGTGCCTGGAGTGTGTCACGTCAAGCGGGACTGTGGAATGAGCAGTTCTTC	CAWSVSRQAGLWNEQFF
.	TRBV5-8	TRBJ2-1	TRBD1	TGTGCCAGCAGCTCCTGGACAGGGGGTTTCGATGAGCAGTTCTTC	CASSSWTGGFDEQFF
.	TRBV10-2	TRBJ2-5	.	TGCGCCAGCAGTGACAACCAAGAGACCCAGTACTTC	CASSDNQETQYF
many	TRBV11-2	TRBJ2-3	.	TGTGCCAGCAGCCCGGACCCAGATGATACGCAGTATTTT	CASSPDPDDTQYF
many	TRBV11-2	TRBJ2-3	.	TGTGCCAGCAGCTTAAGCGATTCGGATACGCAGTATTTT	CASSLSDSDTQYF
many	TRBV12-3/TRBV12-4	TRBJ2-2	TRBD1	TGTGCCAGCAGTCCCGGGACAGGGGCGACCGGGGAGCTGTTTTTT	CASSPGTGATGELFF
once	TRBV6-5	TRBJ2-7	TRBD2	TGTGCCAGCAGTTACACCGGGAGGACCTACGAGCAGTACTTC	CASSYTGRTYEQYF
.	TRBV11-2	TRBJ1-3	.	TGTGCCAACAGCTTAGAGGCGGGGCGTGACACCATATATTTT	CANSLEAGRDTIYF
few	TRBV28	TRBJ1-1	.	TGTGCCAGCAGTCCTCGGGATTTAGCCGAAGCTTTCTTT	CASSPRDLAEAFF
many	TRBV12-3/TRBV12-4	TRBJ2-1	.	TGTGCCAGCAGTTTGCTTTTGTGGTATGAGCAGTTCTTC	CASSLLLWYEQFF
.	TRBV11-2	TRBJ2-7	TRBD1	TGTGCCAGCAGCTTAACCGGGACAGGCGGCGACGAGCAGTACTTC	CASSLTGTGGDEQYF
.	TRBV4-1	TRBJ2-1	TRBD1	TGCGCCAGCAGCCAGGGTTCCCGGGACAGATACAATGAGCAGTTCTTC	CASSQGSRDRYNEQFF
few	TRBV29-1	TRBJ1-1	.	TGCAGCGTTGGATATGGGGGCGTCACTGAAACTTTCTTT	CSVGYGGVTETFF
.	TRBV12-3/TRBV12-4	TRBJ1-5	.	TGTGCCAGCAGTTTAGCTGGACAGCCCCAGCATTTT	CASSLAGQPQHF
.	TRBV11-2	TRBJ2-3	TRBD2	TGTGCCAGCAGCTTTAGCGGGACTAACACAGATACTCAGTATTTT	CASSFSGTNTDTQYF
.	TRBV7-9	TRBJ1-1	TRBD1	TGTGCCAGCAGCTTACCGACAGGGTGGGGAGGTGAAGCTTTCTTT	CASSLPTGWGGEAFF
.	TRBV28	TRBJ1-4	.	TGTGCCAGCAGGGGAAACGGGGAAAAACTGTTTTTT	CASRGNGEKLFF
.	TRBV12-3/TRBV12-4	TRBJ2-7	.	TGTGCCAGCAGCCAGGGGCCCGGGACATGGGAAAGTAAGTACTTC	CASSQGPGTWESKYF
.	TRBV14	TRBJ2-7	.	TGTGCCAGCAGCCATGGAGTTTACGAGCGGTACTTC	CASSHGVYERYF
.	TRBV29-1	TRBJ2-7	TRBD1	TGCAGCGTTCAGGCCCTCGTCCCGGGACAGGGCTACGAGCAGTACTTC	CSVQALVPGQGYEQYF
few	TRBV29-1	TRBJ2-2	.	TGCAGCGTTGAGGTGGGAGAAGGGGCCGGGGAGCTGTTTTTT	CSVEVGEGAGELFF
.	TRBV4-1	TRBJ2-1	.	TGCGCCAGCAGCCAAGACAGGGCCGGTCTCTTCGATGAGCAGTTCTTC	CASSQDRAGLFDEQFF
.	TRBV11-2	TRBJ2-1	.	TGTGCCAGCAGCTTCGGGGCTATCTTCAATGAGCAGTTCTTC	CASSFGAIFNEQFF
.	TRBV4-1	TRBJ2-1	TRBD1	TGCGCCAGCAGCCAGGGGACAGGGGGTTTCTACAATGAGCAGTTCTTC	CASSQGTGGFYNEQFF
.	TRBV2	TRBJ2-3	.	TGTGCCAGCCGAATCGTCCAGGGACTCACAGATACGCAGTATTTT	CASRIVQGLTDTQYF
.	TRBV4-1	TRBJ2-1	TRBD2	TGCGCCAGCAGCCATGGGACCGGGACTAGCGGGAGGTTCCGGAATGAGCAGTTCTTC	CASSHGTGTSGRFRNEQFF
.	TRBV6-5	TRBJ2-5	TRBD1	TGTGCCAGCAGTTACTCGGGCAGGGGGCTCCAAGAGACCCAGTACTTC	CASSYSGRGLQETQYF
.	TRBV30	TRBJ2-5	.	TGTGCCTGGACTCCTCCCCAGGGGCTAGAGACCCAGTACTTC	CAWTPPQGLETQYF
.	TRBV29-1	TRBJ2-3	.	TGCAGCGTTGAAGAATGGGGGAGAGCCGCCGTCACGCAGTATTTT	CSVEEWGRAAVTQYF
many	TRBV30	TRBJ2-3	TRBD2	TGTGCCTGGAGTATAGCGGGCCCGAGCACAGATACGCAGTATTTT	CAWSIAGPSTDTQYF
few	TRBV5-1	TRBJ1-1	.	TGCGCCAGCAGCTTGGCCGGCCCGGGGAATGAAGCTTTCTTT	CASSLAGPGNEAFF
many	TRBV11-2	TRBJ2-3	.	TGTGCCAGCAGCTCACCTCGGGACGATACAGATACGCAGTATTTT	CASSSPRDDTDTQYF
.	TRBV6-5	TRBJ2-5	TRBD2	TGTGCCAGCTCCGAGGGACTAGCGGGAGAGTGGGGAGAGACCCGGTACTTC	CASSEGLAGEWGETRYF
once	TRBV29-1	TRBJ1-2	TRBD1	TGCAGCGTCGGGACAGGGGGCTTGAGCGACTACACCTTC	CSVGTGGLSDYTF
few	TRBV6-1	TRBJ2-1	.	TGTGCCAGCAATGGGTTGGGTAATGAGCAGTTCTTC	CASNGLGNEQFF
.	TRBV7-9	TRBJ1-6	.	TGTGCCAGCAGCTTAGACAGTAATTCACCCCTCCACTTT	CASSLDSNSPLHF
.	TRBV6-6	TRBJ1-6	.	TGTGCCAGCACCCATGGGTACGGGAATTCACCCCTCCACTTT	CASTHGYGNSPLHF
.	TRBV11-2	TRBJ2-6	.	TGTGCCAGCAGCGGATGGGACGGTCCCTCTTGGGCCAACGTCCTGACTTTC	CASSGWDGPSWANVLTF
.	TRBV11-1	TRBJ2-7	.	TGTACCAGCAGCGCTACCGGGCCCCACATCGAGCAGTACTTC	CTSSATGPHIEQYF
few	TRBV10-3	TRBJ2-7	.	TGTGCCATCAGTGACAACTTACTACAGGGAACCTACGAGCAGTACTTC	CAISDNLLQGTYEQYF
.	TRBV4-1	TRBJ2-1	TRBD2	TGCGCCAGCAGCCCTGGCTCTAGCGGTAATGAGCAGTTCTTC	CASSPGSSGNEQFF
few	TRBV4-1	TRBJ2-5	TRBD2	TGCGCCAGCAGCCAAGCAAGGGGGACTAGCGGGAGGGAAGAAGAGACCCAGTACTTC	CASSQARGTSGREEETQYF
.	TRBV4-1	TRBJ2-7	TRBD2	TGCGCCAGCAGCCAACGACTAGCGGGAGGGTCGATTTACAATGAGCAGTACTTC	CASSQRLAGGSIYNEQYF
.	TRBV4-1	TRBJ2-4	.	TGCGCCAGCAGCCAAGATAAGATAGCGGTAGCCAAATACATTCAGTACTTC	CASSQDKIAVAKYIQYF
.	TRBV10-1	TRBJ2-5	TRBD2	TGCGCCAGCAGTGAGTTAGGCGGGAGGGCCGGAGAGACCCAGTACTTC	CASSELGGRAGETQYF
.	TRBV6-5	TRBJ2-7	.	TGTGCCAGCAGTTACTCGCTCCGGGTCGTTCCCGACGAGCGGTACTTC	CASSYSLRVVPDERYF
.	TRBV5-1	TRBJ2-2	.	TGCGCCACCAGCTTGGACGGGAGAGGCGCCGAGGAGCTGTTTTTT	CATSLDGRGAEELFF